A selection of T cell receptor beta chains follows, all from one sample in a study of T cell responses to AZD1222 COVID-19 vaccine. Clones were read by immunoSEQ multiplex PCR, and TCRdb kept only the in-frame ones, dropping some. The sample holds about 120,000 clones, 90% seen once. The sequences come from peripheral blood, collected on day 0 of MenACWY control vaccination. These receptor sequences come from an adult in good health. Both conserved end residues are part of each CDR3. Each record gives: clone size, CDR3 length, J gene, V gene, D gene, CDR3 protein, CDR3 DNA. The D gene is left open where the match is weak. Rows give clone size only sometimes, using once, few, many, or a class for an expanded clone.

>once|16|TRBJ1-2|TRBV28|NA
CASTIGGVRGNYGYTF
TGTGCCAGCACCATTGGAGGGGTTAGGGGTAACTATGGCTACACCTTC
>NA|15|TRBJ1-2|TRBV5-5|NA
CASSIADGTPYGYTF
TGTGCCAGCAGCATCGCGGACGGAACCCCCTATGGCTACACCTTC
>NA|11|TRBJ2-7|TRBV5-5|NA
CASSFIGEQYF
TGTGCCAGCAGCTTCATCGGCGAGCAGTACTTC
>once|13|TRBJ2-7|TRBV12-3/TRBV12-4|NA
CASSQTGPYEQYF
TGTGCCAGCAGTCAGACAGGACCTTACGAGCAGTACTTC
>NA|19|TRBJ2-1|TRBV6-6|TRBD2
CASSHGTSGGTSMYNEQFF
TGTGCCAGCAGTCACGGGACTAGCGGGGGGACCTCAATGTACAATGAGCAGTTCTTC
>NA|14|TRBJ1-1|TRBV19|NA
CASEAGLLNTEAFF
TGTGCCAGTGAGGCGGGACTACTGAACACTGAAGCTTTCTTT
>NA|20|TRBJ2-2|TRBV6-2/TRBV6-3|TRBD2
CASSYFPGTSGGSYTGELFF
TGTGCCAGCAGTTACTTTCCAGGGACTAGCGGGGGGTCATACACCGGGGAGCTGTTTTTT
>NA|16|TRBJ1-3|TRBV7-2|NA
CASSPGAVSSGNTIYF
TGTGCCAGCAGCCCAGGGGCGGTAAGCTCTGGAAACACCATATATTTT
>NA|14|TRBJ1-6|TRBV7-2|NA
CASSQRQYNSPLHF
TGTGCCAGCAGCCAAAGACAGTATAATTCACCCCTCCACTTT
>NA|15|TRBJ2-1|TRBV27|NA
CASSLGGPSYNEQFF
TGTGCCAGCAGTTTGGGGGGGCCCAGCTACAATGAGCAGTTCTTC
>NA|14|TRBJ1-1|TRBV19|TRBD1
CASRFSIDRVEAFF
TGTGCCAGTAGATTCTCAATCGACAGGGTGGAAGCTTTCTTT
>NA|15|TRBJ2-1|TRBV5-4|TRBD2
CASSGIAGVGNEQFF
TGTGCCAGCAGCGGGATAGCGGGAGTAGGCAATGAGCAGTTCTTC
>NA|17|TRBJ1-1|TRBV15|TRBD1
CATSTSSWTGLNTEAFF
TGTGCCACCAGTACAAGTTCTTGGACAGGGTTGAACACTGAAGCTTTCTTT
>NA|19|TRBJ2-3|TRBV14|NA
CASSQEGVGGQGRADTQYF
TGTGCCAGCAGCCAAGAAGGGGTAGGGGGGCAGGGCAGGGCAGATACGCAGTATTTT
>NA|17|TRBJ1-2|TRBV15|TRBD1
CATSSQAPGGPNYGYTF
TGTGCCACCAGCAGCCAAGCCCCAGGGGGTCCTAACTATGGCTACACCTTC
>NA|14|TRBJ1-1|TRBV5-1|NA
CASSQQRGNTEAFF
TGCGCCAGCAGCCAGCAGAGAGGGAACACTGAAGCTTTCTTT
>NA|11|TRBJ1-2|TRBV29-1|NA
CSASQSGGYTF
TGCAGCGCATCTCAGTCAGGGGGCTACACCTTC
>once|14|TRBJ1-4|TRBV28|TRBD1
CASSLTGGSEKLFF
TGTGCCAGCAGCTTGACAGGGGGGAGTGAAAAACTGTTTTTT
>NA|13|TRBJ1-6|TRBV2|NA
CASSPEESSPLHF
TGTGCCAGCAGTCCTGAGGAGAGTTCACCCCTCCACTTT
>once|16|TRBJ1-5|TRBV5-6|TRBD1
CASSSGTGFPNQPQHF
TGTGCCAGCAGTTCCGGGACAGGGTTCCCCAATCAGCCCCAGCATTTT
>NA|13|TRBJ2-2|TRBV7-2|NA
CASSSPNTGELFF
TGTGCCAGCAGCTCCCCGAACACCGGGGAGCTGTTTTTT
>NA|14|TRBJ2-3|TRBV7-3|NA
CASSSRDSTDTQYF
TGTGCCAGCAGCTCACGCGACAGCACAGATACGCAGTATTTT
>NA|14|TRBJ1-5|TRBV21-1|NA
CASSEQGSNQPQHF
TGTGCCAGCAGCGAACAGGGGAGCAATCAGCCCCAGCATTTT
>few|13|TRBJ2-7|TRBV27|NA
CASSFGTLYEQYF
TGTGCCAGCAGTTTCGGGACACTCTACGAGCAGTACTTC
>NA|17|TRBJ2-2|TRBV7-2|NA
CASSLAGAGTFGGELFF
TGTGCCAGCAGCTTAGCGGGGGCGGGGACCTTCGGCGGGGAGCTGTTTTTT
>NA|16|TRBJ2-1|TRBV11-2|TRBD2
CASSLERAGGYNEQFF
TGTGCCAGCAGCTTAGAACGGGCGGGAGGGTACAATGAGCAGTTCTTC
>NA|14|TRBJ2-1|TRBV24-1|TRBD2
CATSISGAFNEQFF
TGTGCCACCAGTATTAGCGGGGCCTTCAATGAGCAGTTCTTC
>NA|16|TRBJ1-2|TRBV7-2|TRBD1
CASSSSTGTGFYGYTF
TGTGCCAGCAGCTCTTCCACCGGGACAGGGTTCTATGGCTACACCTTC
>NA|16|TRBJ1-1|TRBV7-2|NA
CASSLDFPTPGYEAFF
TGTGCCAGCAGCTTAGATTTCCCGACCCCGGGTTATGAAGCTTTCTTT
>NA|16|TRBJ2-1|TRBV28|NA
CASSFLWFPVDNEQFF
TGTGCCAGCAGTTTCTTGTGGTTCCCGGTGGACAATGAGCAGTTCTTC
>NA|17|TRBJ2-2|TRBV28|NA
CASSLRNFAQDTGELFF
TGTGCCAGCAGTTTACGCAACTTCGCGCAGGACACCGGGGAGCTGTTTTTT
>NA|12|TRBJ2-7|TRBV28|TRBD1
CQTRTGYGEQYF
TGCCAGACTCGGACAGGGTACGGCGAGCAGTACTTC
>NA|16|TRBJ1-5|TRBV18|NA
CASSRDGHPSGQPQHF
TGTGCCAGCTCACGAGATGGACATCCCAGCGGTCAGCCCCAGCATTTT
>NA|13|TRBJ1-5|TRBV27|NA
CASSLGSNQPQHF
TGTGCCAGCAGTTTAGGTAGCAATCAGCCCCAGCATTTT
>NA|15|TRBJ1-6|TRBV3-1/TRBV3-2|NA
CASSQEGSGRSPLHF
TGTGCCAGCAGCCAAGAGGGGTCAGGGCGATCACCCCTCCACTTT
>NA|20|TRBJ2-3|TRBV5-4|TRBD2
CASSTQGLAHHLSGTDTQYF
TGTGCCAGCAGCACCCAAGGACTAGCCCATCATCTGTCTGGCACAGATACGCAGTATTTT
>few|14|TRBJ1-6|TRBV7-8|TRBD1
CASSGQGVGSPLHF
TGTGCCAGCAGCGGACAGGGGGTAGGCTCACCCCTCCACTTT
>NA|13|TRBJ1-1|TRBV4-3|NA
CASSQVRGTEAFF
TGCGCCAGCAGCCAAGTGAGGGGAACTGAAGCTTTCTTT
>NA|15|TRBJ2-1|TRBV5-1|NA
CASSPRTERYNEQFF
TGCGCCAGCAGCCCCCGGACAGAACGTTACAATGAGCAGTTCTTC
>NA|15|TRBJ2-5|TRBV6-2/TRBV6-3|TRBD1
CASSLPGGSMETQYF
TGTGCCAGCAGTCTCCCAGGGGGCTCTATGGAGACCCAGTACTTC
>NA|17|TRBJ1-2|TRBV6-7|NA
CASTLPATQSANYGYTF
TGTGCCAGCACCCTTCCGGCTACCCAATCCGCTAACTATGGCTACACCTTC
>NA|15|TRBJ1-2|TRBV19|NA
CASTPGQTRTYGYTF
TGTGCCAGTACCCCCGGACAGACCCGGACCTATGGCTACACCTTC
>NA|14|TRBJ2-7|TRBV7-8|NA
CASSLYGSTNEQYF
TGTGCCAGCAGCTTATACGGGAGTACCAACGAGCAGTACTTC
>NA|15|TRBJ2-3|TRBV15|NA
CATSANKGGADTQYF
TGTGCCACCAGCGCCAATAAGGGGGGGGCAGATACGCAGTATTTT
>once|13|TRBJ1-4|TRBV30|NA
CAWRQYVGEKLFF
TGTGCCTGGAGACAGTACGTCGGTGAAAAACTGTTTTTT
>NA|14|TRBJ2-3|TRBV5-6|NA
CASSPEGGGRTQYF
TGTGCCAGCAGCCCGGAAGGGGGGGGCCGTACGCAGTATTTT
>NA|16|TRBJ1-6|TRBV5-6|NA
CASSLSRTGILSPLHF
TGTGCCAGCAGCTTGTCCCGTACGGGGATTCTGTCACCCCTCCACTTT
>NA|15|TRBJ2-1|TRBV28|NA
CASSSDQGRYNEQFF
TGTGCCAGCAGTTCCGACCAGGGGCGATACAATGAGCAGTTCTTC
>once|13|TRBJ1-3|TRBV12-3/TRBV12-4|NA
CASSYTTGNTIYF
TGTGCCAGCAGTTACACAACTGGAAACACCATATATTTT
>NA|14|TRBJ2-7|TRBV9|NA
CASSVLAEPYEQYF
TGTGCCAGCAGCGTACTAGCTGAACCCTACGAGCAGTACTTC
>NA|17|TRBJ1-2|TRBV28|NA
CASSRKDQLGGNYGYTF
TGTGCCAGCAGTCGAAAGGACCAACTCGGCGGAAACTATGGCTACACCTTC
>NA|14|TRBJ2-5|TRBV5-1|TRBD1
CASSLGTGLETQYF
TGCGCCAGCAGCTTAGGGACAGGCCTAGAGACCCAGTACTTC
>NA|15|TRBJ2-5|TRBV7-2|TRBD1
CASSFTGTGQETQYF
TGTGCCAGCAGCTTTACGGGGACAGGGCAAGAGACCCAGTACTTC
>NA|13|TRBJ1-2|TRBV12-3/TRBV12-4|TRBD1
CASTLGGGDGYTF
TGTGCCAGCACCTTGGGAGGGGGCGATGGCTACACCTTC
>NA|19|TRBJ1-5|TRBV18|TRBD1
CASSRFPGQGAREDQPQHF
TGTGCCAGCTCACGGTTTCCAGGACAGGGGGCTCGAGAGGATCAGCCCCAGCATTTT
>NA|13|TRBJ2-7|TRBV5-4|TRBD2
CASSGTSPYEQYF
TGTGCCAGCAGCGGGACTAGCCCCTACGAGCAGTACTTC
>NA|13|TRBJ1-2|TRBV19|NA
CASSILPADRYTF
TGTGCCAGTAGTATTCTCCCGGCAGACCGCTACACCTTC
>few|15|TRBJ1-4|TRBV2|NA
CASSKIGQLGEKLFF
TGTGCCAGCAGTAAGATTGGACAGCTGGGTGAAAAACTGTTTTTT
>NA|13|TRBJ1-1|TRBV7-2|NA
CASSSSVNTEAFF
TGTGCCAGCAGCTCCTCGGTGAACACTGAAGCTTTCTTT
>NA|12|TRBJ2-5|TRBV5-6|NA
CASSPTGGTQYF
TGTGCCAGCAGCCCGACTGGCGGGACCCAGTACTTC